Listed below are T cell receptor beta chains from one sample, sequenced in a study of blood T cell repertoires in COVID-19. Using immunoSEQ multiplex PCR, the repertoire was profiled, and TCRdb retains in-frame clones only, with some absent. The sample shows hundreds of thousands of clones, 70% to 90% of them seen only once. Sample: peripheral blood. The receptor set was obtained from a woman under 40 who had recovered from COVID-19. The conserved cysteine and the conserved F or W are not part of the CDR3 here. Fields, in order: V gene, J gene, CDR3 protein.

>TRBV19|TRBJ2-1
ASSIGSDYEQF
>TRBV5-5|TRBJ2-6
ASSYRLSGANVLT
>TRBV3-1/TRBV3-2|TRBJ1-1
ASSQRGTSTEAF
>TRBV5-8|TRBJ1-2
ASSTPGQLIYGYT
>TRBV7-9|TRBJ1-2
ASSSEDTSFDYGYT
>TRBV19|TRBJ1-1
ASSPARQGNTEAF
>TRBV4-2|TRBJ2-3
ASSQNDRGSTDTQY
>TRBV18|TRBJ1-2
ASSPGRGASYGYT
>TRBV27|TRBJ2-4
ASSSRGLLAKNIQY
>TRBV3-1/TRBV3-2|TRBJ2-3
ASSQERLSGDTQY
>TRBV6-6|TRBJ1-1
ASNRVNTEAF
>TRBV4-3|TRBJ2-2
ASSQERGTGELF
>TRBV5-1|TRBJ2-3
ASSLGFLDRGRRGTQY
>TRBV5-1|TRBJ2-3
ASSLTSGGLDTQY
>TRBV5-5|TRBJ1-3
ASSENRAPVDTIY
>TRBV7-3|TRBJ2-3
ASRSTGLGADTQY
>TRBV7-4|TRBJ2-7
ASRLEFDLPSYEQY
>TRBV19|TRBJ2-3
ASSPGPLNLGHDTQY
>TRBV4-1|TRBJ2-1
ASSQDRGQGRNEQF
>TRBV12-3/TRBV12-4|TRBJ2-7
ASSLAEGYEQY
>TRBV28|TRBJ2-4
ASRTTSGNKNIQY
>TRBV7-2|TRBJ2-7
ASSSRGGEQY
>TRBV27|TRBJ1-1
ASRPGQNPTEAF
>TRBV28|TRBJ1-4
ASSLYGGRLNEKLF
>TRBV27|TRBJ2-7
ASRPSQRTDLGEQY
>TRBV11-3|TRBJ2-7
ASSLLGVYEQY
>TRBV5-1|TRBJ1-1
ASSSQGRNTEAF
>TRBV27|TRBJ2-7
ASSLGQTYEQY
>TRBV11-3|TRBJ2-2
ASSARNTGELF
>TRBV7-2|TRBJ1-2
ASTTATKYGYT
>TRBV2|TRBJ1-6
ASSDRGDSPLH